This T cell receptor beta chain was sequenced in a study of T cells in placental villitis. Regarding the research as a whole: The study tested an allograft-versus-infection hypothesis by comparing placental TCR-beta repertoires in villitis of unknown etiology, unaffected controls matched for gestational age, and infectious villitis.

The five infectious villitis placentae, four with confirmed cytomegalovirus and one with Toxoplasma gondii, were included without being matched to the other groups. In the infectious villitis group, the mothers were found to be younger and to have smaller fetuses, and preterm delivery or intrauterine demise was recorded in two cases. Placentae were collected after delivery and examined grossly and histologically before archival tissue was selected. Five 10-micron scrolls were cut from each FFPE block, and DNA was then isolated using the AllPrep DNA/RNA FFPE Tissue kit. DNA concentration and purity were checked by NanoDrop, and RNA quality was assessed on a Bioanalyzer. Amplification of TCR-beta CDR3 regions from genomic DNA was performed with the immunoSEQ v4 bias-controlled multiplex PCR assay, which was run blinded to group allocation. To estimate the quantities of nucleated cells and T cells in each sample, reference gene primers were included together with the TCR-beta primers. Sequencing of the libraries was performed on an Illumina MiSeq with a 100-cycle paired-end protocol. As for the original processing: Diversity and richness were calculated in immunoSEQ Analyzer software, with richness determined by iChao1 and clonality derived from Pielou evenness and Shannon diversity (0-1, with higher values meaning less diverse). CDR3 amino acid sequences with V/J genes were queried against VDJdb for CMV, EBV and influenza A specificities using confidence 3 and substitution 2. The Morisita-Horn index was used to assess TCR-beta amino acid clonotype overlap between villitis of unknown etiology, infectious villitis and control repertoires. TCRdb limited this immuneACCESS table to in-frame rearrangements with V and J called. A share of clones is missing; checked studies link under half to unresolved V genes, and the rest is unexplained. That table furnishes V, J and clone size, whereas the DNA furnished D and trimming. The sample table records about 2,600 clones; approximately 78% of these occur just once. Jointly, the top ten make up less than 60% of the sample.

Notes on this clone: Its antigen remains undetermined. Base-call qualities are not available, and no considerably larger clone is one nucleotide away.

What the research found in general, with its limitations: Paraffin blocks contained small amounts of decidua, so some captured T cells, especially in controls, may have been decidual rather than villous infiltrates. CMV-specific clone frequencies were lower in villitis of unknown etiology than in infectious CMV cases (roughly 0.00093 vs 0.011), and villitis of unknown etiology did not differ from controls on this measure. Sequencing bulk tissue made it impossible to distinguish helper, regulatory or cytotoxic T cells or to tell maternal from fetal T cells, and the approach excluded gamma-delta receptors.

From the germline V gene, CDR1 is MNHEY and CDR2 is SVGAGI. The germline ends are 5 bases apart after V is trimmed by 2 bases and J by 6 bases. The CDR3, cysteine through phenylalanine, is 11 amino acids long. Kept here is only the CDR3 DNA, which spans 33 bases and is read in frame from base 1. The sequence was obtained from a human patient with infectious villitis; the placental T cells may come from both mother and fetus. The sample consisted of placental tissue containing maternal and fetal cells. The chain is assembled from TRBV6-5 and TRBJ2-7; the D gene is unclear. The CDR3 here reads CASSYRREQYF. The DNA is TGTGCCAGCAGTTACAGACGCGAGCAGTACTTC.